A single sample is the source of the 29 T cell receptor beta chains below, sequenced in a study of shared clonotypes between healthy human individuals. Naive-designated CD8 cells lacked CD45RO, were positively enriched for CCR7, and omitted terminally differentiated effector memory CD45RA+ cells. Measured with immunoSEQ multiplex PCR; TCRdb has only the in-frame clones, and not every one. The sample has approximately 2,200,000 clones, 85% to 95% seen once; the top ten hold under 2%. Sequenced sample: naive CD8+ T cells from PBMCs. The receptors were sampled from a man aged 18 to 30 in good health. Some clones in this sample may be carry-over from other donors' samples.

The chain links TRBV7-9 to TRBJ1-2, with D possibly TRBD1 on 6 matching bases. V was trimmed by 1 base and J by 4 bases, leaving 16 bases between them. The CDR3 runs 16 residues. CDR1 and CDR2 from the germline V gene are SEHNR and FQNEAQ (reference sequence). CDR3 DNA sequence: TGTGCCAGCAGCTTAGAAACAGGGCCTCAACCCTATGGCTACACCTTC. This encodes CASSLETGPQPYGYTF. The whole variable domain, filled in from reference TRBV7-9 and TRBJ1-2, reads DTGVSQNPRHKITKRGQNVTFRCDPISEHNRLYWYRQTLGQGPEFLTYFQNEAQLEKSRLLSDRFSAERPKGSFSTLEIQRTEQGDSAMYLCASSLETGPQPYGYTFGSGTRLTVV.

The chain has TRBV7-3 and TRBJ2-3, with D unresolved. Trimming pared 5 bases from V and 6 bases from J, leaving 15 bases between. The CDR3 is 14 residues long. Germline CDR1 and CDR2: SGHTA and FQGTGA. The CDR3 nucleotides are TGTGCCAGCAGCGCACGTTATGGTAGGGATACGCAGTATTTT. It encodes CASSARYGRDTQYF.

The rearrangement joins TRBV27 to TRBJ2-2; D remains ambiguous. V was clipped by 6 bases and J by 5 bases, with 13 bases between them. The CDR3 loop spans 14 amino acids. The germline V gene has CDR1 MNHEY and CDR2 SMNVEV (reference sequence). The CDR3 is CASSPPPGTGELFF. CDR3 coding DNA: TGTGCCAGCAGCCCACCTCCCGGGACCGGGGAGCTGTTTTTT.

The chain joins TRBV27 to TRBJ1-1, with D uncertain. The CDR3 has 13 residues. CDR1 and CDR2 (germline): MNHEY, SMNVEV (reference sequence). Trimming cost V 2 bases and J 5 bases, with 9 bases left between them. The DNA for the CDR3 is TGTGCCAGCAGTTTAGCCAGCCCGACTGAAGCTTTCTTT. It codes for CASSLASPTEAFF.

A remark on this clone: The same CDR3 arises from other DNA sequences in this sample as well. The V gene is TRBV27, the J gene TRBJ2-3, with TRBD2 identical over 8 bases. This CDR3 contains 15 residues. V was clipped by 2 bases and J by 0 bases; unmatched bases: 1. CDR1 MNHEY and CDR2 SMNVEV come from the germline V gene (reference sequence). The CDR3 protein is CASSLRGRSTDTQYF. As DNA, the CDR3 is TGTGCCAGCAGTTTACGCGGGAGGAGCACAGATACGCAGTATTTT.

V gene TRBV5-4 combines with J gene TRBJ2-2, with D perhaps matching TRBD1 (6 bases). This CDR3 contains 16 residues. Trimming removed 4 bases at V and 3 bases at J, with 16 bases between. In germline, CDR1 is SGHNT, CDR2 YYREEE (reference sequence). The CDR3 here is CASSVDGTRHTGELFF. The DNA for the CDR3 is TGTGCCAGCAGCGTGGATGGGACAAGACACACCGGGGAGCTGTTTTTT.

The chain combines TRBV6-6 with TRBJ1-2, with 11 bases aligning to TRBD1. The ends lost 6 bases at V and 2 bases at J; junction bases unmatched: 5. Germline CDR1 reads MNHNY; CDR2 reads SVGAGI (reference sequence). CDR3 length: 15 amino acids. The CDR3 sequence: CASRTWDRGNYGYTF. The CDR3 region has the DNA TGTGCCAGCAGGACATGGGACAGGGGGAACTATGGCTACACCTTC.

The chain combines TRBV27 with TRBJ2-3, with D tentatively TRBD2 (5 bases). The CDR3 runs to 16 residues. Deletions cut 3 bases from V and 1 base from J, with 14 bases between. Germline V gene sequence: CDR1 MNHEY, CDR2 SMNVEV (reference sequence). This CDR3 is CASSFLSDSGTDTQYF. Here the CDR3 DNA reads TGTGCCAGCAGTTTCCTCTCGGATAGCGGCACAGATACGCAGTATTTT.

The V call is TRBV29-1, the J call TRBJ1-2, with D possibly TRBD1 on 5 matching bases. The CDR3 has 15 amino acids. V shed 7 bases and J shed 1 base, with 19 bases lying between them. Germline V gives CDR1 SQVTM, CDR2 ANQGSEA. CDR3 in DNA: TGCAGCGCAGCACCAGGGTCCCAACTTAACTATGGCTACACCTTC. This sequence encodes CSAAPGSQLNYGYTF. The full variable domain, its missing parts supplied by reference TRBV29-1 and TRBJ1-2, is SAVISQKPSRDICQRGTSLTIQCQVDSQVTMMFWYRQQPGQSLTLIATANQGSEATYESGFVIDKFPISRPNLTFSTLTVSNMSPEDSSIYLCSAAPGSQLNYGYTFGSGTRLTVV.

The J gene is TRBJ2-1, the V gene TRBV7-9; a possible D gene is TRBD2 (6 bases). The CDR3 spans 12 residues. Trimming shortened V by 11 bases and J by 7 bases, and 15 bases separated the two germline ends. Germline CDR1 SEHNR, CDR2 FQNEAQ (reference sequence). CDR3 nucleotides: TGTGCCGGCCGGGAGTATGGGAATGAGCAGTTCTTC. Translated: CAGREYGNEQFF. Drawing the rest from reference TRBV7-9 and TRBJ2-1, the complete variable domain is DTGVSQNPRHKITKRGQNVTFRCDPISEHNRLYWYRQTLGQGPEFLTYFQNEAQLEKSRLLSDRFSAERPKGSFSTLEIQRTEQGDSAMYLCAGREYGNEQFFGPGTRLTVL.

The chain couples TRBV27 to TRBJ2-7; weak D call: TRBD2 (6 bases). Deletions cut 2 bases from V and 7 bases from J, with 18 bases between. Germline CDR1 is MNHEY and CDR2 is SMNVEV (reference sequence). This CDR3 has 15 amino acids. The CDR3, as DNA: TGTGCCAGCAGTTTACTTAGCGGCCGCCTTATAGAGCAGTACTTC. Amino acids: CASSLLSGRLIEQYF.

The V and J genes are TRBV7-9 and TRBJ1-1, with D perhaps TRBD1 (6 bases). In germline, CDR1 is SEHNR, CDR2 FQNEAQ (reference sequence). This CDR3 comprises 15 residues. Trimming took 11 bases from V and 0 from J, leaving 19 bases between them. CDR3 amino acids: CALVSPDSMNTEAFF. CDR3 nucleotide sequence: TGTGCCCTCGTATCCCCGGACAGCATGAACACTGAAGCTTTCTTT.

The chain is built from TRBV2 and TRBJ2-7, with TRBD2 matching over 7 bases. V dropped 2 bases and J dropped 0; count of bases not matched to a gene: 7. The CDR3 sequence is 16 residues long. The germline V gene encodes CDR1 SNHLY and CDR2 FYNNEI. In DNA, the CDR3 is TGTGCCAGCAGTGAATGGGGCGGGAGTACCTCCTACGAGCAGTACTTC. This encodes CASSEWGGSTSYEQYF.

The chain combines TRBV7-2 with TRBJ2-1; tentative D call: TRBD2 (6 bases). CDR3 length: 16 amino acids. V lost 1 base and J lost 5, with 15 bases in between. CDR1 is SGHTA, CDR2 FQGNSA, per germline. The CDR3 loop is CASSLGRDGSDNEQFF. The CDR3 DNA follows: TGTGCCAGCAGCTTAGGGAGGGATGGATCGGACAATGAGCAGTTCTTC.

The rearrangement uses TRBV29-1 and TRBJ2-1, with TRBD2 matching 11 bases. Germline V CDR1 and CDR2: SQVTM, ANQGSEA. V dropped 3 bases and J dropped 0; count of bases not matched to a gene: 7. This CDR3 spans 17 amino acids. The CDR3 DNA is TGCAGCGTTGAGTCGGGACTAGCGGAAAGCTCCTACAATGAGCAGTTCTTC. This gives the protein CSVESGLAESSYNEQFF.

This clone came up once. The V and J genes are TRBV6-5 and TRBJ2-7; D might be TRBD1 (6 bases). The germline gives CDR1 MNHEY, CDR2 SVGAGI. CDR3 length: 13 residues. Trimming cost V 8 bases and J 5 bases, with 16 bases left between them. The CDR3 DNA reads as TGTGCCAGCCTTGGGGGCGCTAGCCACGAGCAGTACTTC. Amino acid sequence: CASLGGASHEQYF.

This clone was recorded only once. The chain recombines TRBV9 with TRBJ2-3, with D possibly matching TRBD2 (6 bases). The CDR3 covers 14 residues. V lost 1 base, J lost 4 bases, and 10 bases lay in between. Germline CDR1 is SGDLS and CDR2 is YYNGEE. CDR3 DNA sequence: TGTGCCAGCAGCGTACGACTAGACCCAGATACGCAGTATTTT. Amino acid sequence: CASSVRLDPDTQYF.

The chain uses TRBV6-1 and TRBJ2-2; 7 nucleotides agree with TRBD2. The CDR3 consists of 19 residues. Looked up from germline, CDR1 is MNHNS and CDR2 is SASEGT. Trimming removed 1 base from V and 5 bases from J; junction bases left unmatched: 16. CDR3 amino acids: CASSEGKSGASRRTGELFF. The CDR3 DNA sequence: TGTGCCAGCAGTGAAGGAAAAAGCGGGGCTAGCAGGAGGACCGGGGAGCTGTTTTTT.

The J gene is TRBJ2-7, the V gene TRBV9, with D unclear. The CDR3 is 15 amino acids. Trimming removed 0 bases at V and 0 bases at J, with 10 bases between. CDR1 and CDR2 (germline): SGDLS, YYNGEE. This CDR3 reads CASSVGWQSSYEQYF. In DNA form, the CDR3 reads TGTGCCAGCAGCGTAGGATGGCAGAGCTCCTACGAGCAGTACTTC.

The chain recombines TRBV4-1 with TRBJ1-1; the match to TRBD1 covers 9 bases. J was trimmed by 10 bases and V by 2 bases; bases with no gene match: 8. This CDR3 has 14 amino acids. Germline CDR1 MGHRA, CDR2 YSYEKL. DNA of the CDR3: TGCGCCAGCAGCCAACCCGGGACAGGGAAGGCAGCTTTCTTT. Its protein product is CASSQPGTGKAAFF.

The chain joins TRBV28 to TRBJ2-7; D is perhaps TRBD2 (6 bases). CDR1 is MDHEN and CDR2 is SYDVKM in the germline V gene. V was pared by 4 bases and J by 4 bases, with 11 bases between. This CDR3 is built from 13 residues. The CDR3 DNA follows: TGTGCCAGCAGTTCGGACTATCTGTACGAGCAGTACTTC. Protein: CASSSDYLYEQYF.

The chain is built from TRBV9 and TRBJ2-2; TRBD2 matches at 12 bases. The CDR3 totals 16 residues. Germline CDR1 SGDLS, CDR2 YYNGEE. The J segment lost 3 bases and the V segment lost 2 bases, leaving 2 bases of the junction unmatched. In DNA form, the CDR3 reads TGTGCCAGCAGCGTTCCTAGCGGGAGGGACACCGGGGAGCTGTTTTTT. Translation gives CASSVPSGRDTGELFF.

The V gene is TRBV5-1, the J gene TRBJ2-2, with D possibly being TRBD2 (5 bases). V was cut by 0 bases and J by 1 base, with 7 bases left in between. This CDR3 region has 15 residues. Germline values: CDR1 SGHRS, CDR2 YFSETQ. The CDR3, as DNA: TGCGCCAGCAGCTTGGTTGGGAGGAACACCGGGGAGCTGTTTTTT. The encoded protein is CASSLVGRNTGELFF.

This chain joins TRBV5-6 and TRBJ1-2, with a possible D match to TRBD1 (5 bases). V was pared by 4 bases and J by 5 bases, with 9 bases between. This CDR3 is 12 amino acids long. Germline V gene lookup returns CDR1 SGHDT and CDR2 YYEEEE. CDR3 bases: TGTGCCAGCAGCGATCAGGGTTATGGCTACACCTTC. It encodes CASSDQGYGYTF. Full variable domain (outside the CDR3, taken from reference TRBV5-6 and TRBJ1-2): DAGVTQSPTHLIKTRGQQVTLRCSPKSGHDTVSWYQQALGQGPQFIFQYYEEEERQRGNFPDRFSGHQFPNYSSELNVNALLLGDSALYLCASSDQGYGYTFGSGTRLTVV.

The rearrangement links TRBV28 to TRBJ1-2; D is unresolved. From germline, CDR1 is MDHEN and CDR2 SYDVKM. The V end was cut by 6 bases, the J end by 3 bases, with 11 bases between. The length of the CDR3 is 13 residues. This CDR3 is CASSPLTHYGYTF. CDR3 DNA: TGTGCCAGCAGCCCCCTGACTCACTATGGCTACACCTTC.

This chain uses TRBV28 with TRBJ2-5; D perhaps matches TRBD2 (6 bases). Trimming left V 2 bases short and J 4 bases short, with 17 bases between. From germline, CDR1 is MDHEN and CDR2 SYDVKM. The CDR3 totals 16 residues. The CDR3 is CASSLASGLPGETQYF. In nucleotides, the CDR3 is TGTGCCAGCAGTTTAGCGTCAGGACTACCCGGAGAGACCCAGTACTTC.

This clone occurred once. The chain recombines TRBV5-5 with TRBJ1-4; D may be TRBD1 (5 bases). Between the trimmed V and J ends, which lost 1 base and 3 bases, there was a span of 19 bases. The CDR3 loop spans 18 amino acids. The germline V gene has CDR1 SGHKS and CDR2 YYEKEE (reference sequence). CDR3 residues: CASSLKGLLTAANEKLFF. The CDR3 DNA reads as TGTGCCAGCAGCTTGAAGGGACTGCTTACGGCAGCTAATGAAAAACTGTTTTTT.

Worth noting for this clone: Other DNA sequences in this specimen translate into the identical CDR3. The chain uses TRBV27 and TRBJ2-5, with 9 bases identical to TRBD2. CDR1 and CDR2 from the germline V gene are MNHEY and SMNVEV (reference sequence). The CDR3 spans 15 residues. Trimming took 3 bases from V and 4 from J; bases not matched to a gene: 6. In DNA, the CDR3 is TGTGCCAGCAGTTTTTTAGCGGGAGTTGGAGAGACCCAGTACTTC. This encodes CASSFLAGVGETQYF.

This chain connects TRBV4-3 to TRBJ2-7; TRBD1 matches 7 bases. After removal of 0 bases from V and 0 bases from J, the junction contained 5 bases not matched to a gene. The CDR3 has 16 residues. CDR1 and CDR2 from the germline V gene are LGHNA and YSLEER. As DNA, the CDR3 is TGCGCCAGCAGCCAAGAAATAGACAGGGCCTCCTACGAGCAGTACTTC. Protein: CASSQEIDRASYEQYF.